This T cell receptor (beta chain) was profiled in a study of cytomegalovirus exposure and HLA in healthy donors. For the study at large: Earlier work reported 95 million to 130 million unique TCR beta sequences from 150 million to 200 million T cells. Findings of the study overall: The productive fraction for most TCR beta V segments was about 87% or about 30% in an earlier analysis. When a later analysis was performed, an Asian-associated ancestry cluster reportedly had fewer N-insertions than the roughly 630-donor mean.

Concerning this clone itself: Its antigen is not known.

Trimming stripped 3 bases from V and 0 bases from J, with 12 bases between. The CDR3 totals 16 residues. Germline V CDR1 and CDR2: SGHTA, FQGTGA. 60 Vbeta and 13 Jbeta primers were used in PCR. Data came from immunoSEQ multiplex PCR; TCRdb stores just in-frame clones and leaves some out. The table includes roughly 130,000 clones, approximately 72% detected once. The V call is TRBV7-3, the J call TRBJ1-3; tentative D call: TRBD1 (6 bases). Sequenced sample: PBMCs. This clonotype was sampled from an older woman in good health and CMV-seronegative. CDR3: CASSLTGTNSGNTIYF. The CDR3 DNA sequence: TGTGCCAGCAGCTTGACCGGGACAAACTCTGGAAACACCATATATTTT.